This TCR beta chain was captured by sequencing in a study of blood T cell repertoires in COVID-19 (dated by TCRdb to about 2020). Regarding the study in general: Samples covering the acute and convalescent phases of COVID-19 were provided by collaborators in the United States, Italy and Spain. Deeply sampled blood TCRbeta repertoires from subjects exposed to, actively infected with, or recovered from COVID-19 were included in the dataset. The prospective study material was composed of cDNA or gDNA derived from T cells, B-cell-depleted T cells, or PBMCs. Nearly every sample came with metadata listing a de-identified subject ID, COVID-19 status, age in years and sex. The samples were drawn from the first 160 participants of the ongoing ImmuneRACE study and from 1,254 subjects provided by 6 global collaborators. The repertoires were released in a freely available public database meant as a resource for research on the immune response to SARS-CoV-2. Where HLA class I and class II types were available, the types were taken from metadata supplied by the sample provider, not from assay-based typing.

The germline V gene gives CDR1 as SGHRS and CDR2 as YFSETQ. The CDR3 numbers 18 residues from cysteine through phenylalanine. The read is trimmed to its CDR3 DNA, 54 bases read in frame from base 1. Ends trimmed: V by 3 bases, J by 3 bases; bases unmatched to a gene: 10. Participants in the prospective study were aged about 18 to 90 years, lived in 24 United States geographic areas, and enrolled through a virtual design. To assign participants to cohorts, the prospective study relied on clinical history that participants themselves reported in a screening survey and a study questionnaire. In the prospective study, whole blood, serum and a nasopharyngeal or oropharyngeal swab were collected from each participant by mobile phlebotomists. Additional blood draws and questionnaires over an approximately two-month period could optionally be provided by prospective study participants. Before DNA extraction, blood samples from the prospective study were shipped at room temperature or frozen.

In regard to this clone: This clone's antigen is unknown. No quality values exist for individual bases; no much larger clone is one base distant.

What the authors observed across the whole study: How much clinical and demographic metadata was included differed by source and by participant, and the metadata was provided uncurated.

TCRbeta CDR3 regions were amplified from genomic DNA using the immunoSEQ Assay, a bias-controlled multiplex PCR. The authors processed their data as follows. The number of nucleated cells in each sample was estimated by amplification of reference gene primers within the assay. To quantify the absolute abundance of each unique TCRbeta CDR3 rearrangement, sequence reads were collapsed and filtered. For each sample, productive Simpson clonality was calculated as the square root of Simpson's diversity index over productive rearrangements. Imported from immuneACCESS, the table was reduced by TCRdb to in-frame sequences with V and J called. These copies leave out some clones; in studies compared against another copy, an unresolved V gene accounts for under half, and the cause of the remainder is not known. V, J and clone size were drawn from that table, and D and trimming were deduced from the DNA. Present in this sample are some 170,000 clones, roughly 87% of which were seen just once. The ten largest account for 1% to 1.5% of the sample.

The rearrangement joined TRBV5-1 to TRBJ2-3; TRBD2 agrees with 13 junctional bases. This receptor was obtained from a human donor with acute COVID-19. The donor label of this sample is uncertain. Sequenced material: PBMCs or T cells enriched from blood (not recorded which). The CDR3: CASSWRPQGLAGTDTQYF. Read as DNA, the sequence is TGCGCCAGCAGCTGGCGGCCCCAGGGACTAGCGGGGACAGATACGCAGTATTTT.